The table lists the clone carrying this TCR beta chain with a count of one. The data are from a study of blood T cell repertoires in COVID-19. In the study overall: COVID-19 samples collected from the United States, Italy and Spain covered acute and convalescent phases. From T cells, B-cell-depleted T cells, or PBMCs came the material, which was cDNA or gDNA.

Under the authors' procedure: By means of reference gene primer amplification, nucleated cell counts were estimated. Clones were read by immunoSEQ multiplex PCR, and TCRdb kept only the in-frame ones, dropping some. That table gives V, J and clone size, and the DNA gave D and trimming. Found here are just over 250,000 clones, over 75% of them singletons; the top ten hold 2% to 3%. The V gene end was trimmed by 2 bases and the J gene end by 4 bases; junction bases not matched to a gene: 4. Germline-derived CDR1 and CDR2 are KGHSH and LQKENI. The CDR3 consists of 15 residues. The TCR was taken from a woman between 45 and 60 years old with acute or convalescent COVID-19. V and J are TRBV18 and TRBJ1-1, with TRBD1 identical over 10 bases. Material: peripheral blood. The CDR3 sequence is CASSPSTGGSTEAFF. CDR3 DNA sequence: TGTGCCAGCTCACCATCGACAGGGGGCAGCACTGAAGCTTTCTTT.